This entry is about one TCR beta chain. Its specificity is unknown. This sample is drawn from a study of tissue T cells after allogeneic stem cell transplantation. Study-level findings and limits: Only a limited share of tissue TCRs appeared in blood or spleen. Few T cell clones were shared across patients, but motif clusters showed tissue-specific shared signatures.

The V and J ends lost 3 bases and 8 bases, in that order; junction bases with no gene match: 4. CDR1 is LGHDT and CDR2 is YNNKEL in the germline V gene (reference sequence). This CDR3 contains 14 residues. TCRdb keeps only in-frame clones here, not all; method: immunoSEQ multiplex PCR. The sample records 35,000 to 50,000 clones, approximately 92% being singletons. The TCR sequence derives from a woman aged 40 to 75 who later had graft-versus-host disease after an allogeneic stem cell transplant. V is TRBV3-1 (or the pseudogene TRBV3-2) and J is TRBJ1-4; 9 bases line up with TRBD1. This specimen consisted of blood, obtained before transplantation. Here the CDR3 reads CASSHGTGTEKLFF. The CDR3 DNA reads as TGTGCCAGCAGCCACGGGACAGGGACCGAAAAACTGTTTTTT.